These 27 T cell receptor beta chains originate from one sample sequenced in a study of blood T cell repertoires in COVID-19 (dated by TCRdb to between 2020 and 2021). Receptor libraries were prepared by the immunoSEQ multiplex PCR assay. TCRdb took over this immuneACCESS table, retaining in-frame rearrangements with V and J assigned. Such tables are incomplete; in checked studies, under half of the missing clones stem from an unresolved V gene, and the remainder is unexplained. Recorded for this sample are 350,000 or so clones; about nine tenths of them occurred a single time. The ten largest make up around 0.92% of the sample. Sequences were obtained from PBMCs or T cells enriched from blood (not recorded which). All receptors derive from a woman aged 25-40 years who had been exposed to COVID-19.

The chain combines TRBV5-1 with TRBJ1-2; perhaps TRBD1 as D (6 bases). The germline V gene encodes CDR1 SGHRS and CDR2 YFSETQ. This CDR3 has 14 residues. With 5 bases removed from V and 4 bases from J, the gap between germline ends came to 15 bases. Written as DNA, the CDR3 is TGCGCCAGCAGGACCATACAGGGATCCTATGGCTACACCTTC. This codes for CASRTIQGSYGYTF.

The CDR3 spells CASSQEVSGYGYTF. In DNA form, the CDR3 reads TGTGCCAGCAGCCAAGAGGTCTCGGGCTATGGCTACACCTTC. The rearrangement joins TRBV14 to TRBJ1-2; the D is unclear. The germline V and J ends were trimmed by 0 bases and 4 bases, with 9 bases remaining between them. The CDR3 consists of 14 residues. Germline CDR1 reads SGHDN; CDR2 reads FVKESK.

The chain couples TRBV21-1 to TRBJ1-3; the DNA was not used to check the table's D call, TRBD1. TRBV21-1 is tagged as a pseudogene. The CDR3 spans 15 residues. CDR3 amino acids: CASSWGRSSGNTIYF. DNA of the CDR3: TGTGCCAGCAGCTGGGGGCGGAGCTCTGGAAACACCATATATTTT.

The rearrangement uses TRBV28 and TRBJ2-4; 15 bases line up with TRBD2. Germline CDR1 and CDR2: MDHEN and SYDVKM. CDR3 length: 19 amino acids. J was trimmed by 2 bases and V by 3 bases; bases with no gene match: 8. The CDR3 nucleotides are TGTGCCAGCAGTTTCGGACTAGCGGGAGGGGCGGCAACCAAAAACATTCAGTACTTC. Protein sequence: CASSFGLAGGAATKNIQYF.

The chain has TRBV7-3 and TRBJ2-3; D might be TRBD2 (5 bases). V was clipped by 4 bases and J by 8 bases, with 10 bases between them. The CDR3 extends over 12 amino acids. Germline V lookup: CDR1 SGHTA, CDR2 FQGTGA. In nucleotides, the CDR3 is TGTGCCAGCAGCTCCACGGGGAGTACGCAGTATTTT. Translation gives CASSSTGSTQYF.

This clone was seen only once. The V call is TRBV11-2, the J call TRBJ2-3; maybe TRBD1 (5 bases). V was pared by 4 bases and J by 5 bases, with 16 bases between. This CDR3 contains 15 residues. Looked up from germline, CDR1 is SGHAT and CDR2 is FQNNGV. CDR3: CASSSQRGSGDTQYF. For the CDR3, the DNA is TGTGCCAGCAGCTCACAAAGGGGCAGTGGAGATACGCAGTATTTT. Complete variable domain (other parts from reference TRBV11-2 and TRBJ2-3): EAGVAQSPRYKIIEKRQSVAFWCNPISGHATLYWYQQILGQGPKLLIQFQNNGVVDDSQLPKDRFSAERLKGVDSTLKIQPAKLEDSAVYLCASSSQRGSGDTQYFGPGTRLTVL.

CDR3 DNA sequence: TGTGCCAGCAGCCGAAACAGGGAAGGCTACGAGCAGTACTTC. Protein: CASSRNREGYEQYF. V and J are TRBV3-1 (or the pseudogene TRBV3-2) and TRBJ2-7; TRBD1 is a possible D gene (6 bases). CDR3 size: 14 residues. V was cut by 4 bases and J by 3 bases, with 13 bases left in between. Germline V CDR1 and CDR2: LGHDT, YNNKEL (reference sequence).

The chain uses TRBV2 and TRBJ1-2; 8 bases match TRBD1. In germline, CDR1 is SNHLY, CDR2 FYNNEI. Trimming at V came to 6 bases and at J to 1 base, leaving 7 bases not matched to a gene. This CDR3 spans 15 amino acids. CDR3 DNA sequence: TGTGCCAGCAGGACAGGACAGGGCAATAACTATGGCTACACCTTC. This sequence encodes CASRTGQGNNYGYTF.

J is TRBJ1-1 and V is TRBV27; no reliable D call. The CDR3 runs 15 residues. Germline-derived CDR1 and CDR2 are MNHEY and SMNVEV (reference sequence). Trimming stripped 0 bases from V and 5 bases from J, with 13 bases between. The CDR3 here is CASSLSFSGQTEAFF. DNA of the CDR3: TGTGCCAGCAGTTTATCATTCTCTGGGCAGACTGAAGCTTTCTTT.

The chain recombines TRBV14 with TRBJ2-1; TRBD1 is a possible D gene (6 bases). Germline V gene lookup returns CDR1 SGHDN and CDR2 FVKESK. Trimming removed 4 bases from V and 10 bases from J, with 11 bases in between. This CDR3 comprises 12 residues. CDR3 loop: CASSRGLREQFF. Written as DNA, the CDR3 is TGTGCCAGCAGCCGGGGGCTACGCGAGCAGTTCTTC. Using reference TRBV14 and TRBJ2-1 for the parts outside the CDR3, the full variable domain is EAGVTQFPSHSVIEKGQTVTLRCDPISGHDNLYWYRRVMGKEIKFLLHFVKESKQDESGMPNNRFLAERTGGTYSTLKVQPAELEDSGVYFCASSRGLREQFFGPGTRLTVL.

The rearrangement links TRBV9 to TRBJ1-1; TRBD1 agrees at 7 bases. The CDR3 is 14 amino acids. J gave up 1 base and V 4 bases, and 4 bases lay outside the gene matches. From germline, CDR1 is SGDLS and CDR2 YYNGEE. In nucleotides, the CDR3 is TGTGCCAGCAGCCCCTCAGGGGGGAACACTGAAGCTTTCTTT. Residues: CASSPSGGNTEAFF.

This chain uses TRBV11-1 with TRBJ2-1; TRBD2 matches at 14 bases. This CDR3 has 16 amino acids. Germline CDR1 and CDR2: SGHAT and FQDESV (reference sequence). J was trimmed by 3 bases and V by 6 bases; bases with no gene match: 4. The CDR3 DNA follows: TGTGCCAGCAGTCCGGGACTAGCGGGAGTCTACAATGAGCAGTTCTTC. Translating gives CASSPGLAGVYNEQFF.

The J gene is TRBJ2-3, the V gene TRBV29-1, with D tentatively TRBD1 or TRBD2 (5 bases each). Trimming cost V 7 bases and J 2 bases, with 16 bases left between them. Germline V gene lookup returns CDR1 SQVTM and CDR2 ANQGSEA. The CDR3 extends over 14 amino acids. CDR3 region: CSGGRLLNTDTQYF. CDR3 bases: TGCAGCGGGGGACGACTGTTAAACACAGATACGCAGTATTTT.

This chain links TRBV4-1 with TRBJ1-2; tentatively, D is TRBD1 (6 bases). The V end was cut by 5 bases, the J end by 3 bases, with 13 bases between. In germline, CDR1 is MGHRA, CDR2 YSYEKL. This CDR3 has 14 amino acids. The DNA for the CDR3 is TGCGCCAGCAGCGAAAACAGGGTAGACTATGGCTACACCTTC. Amino acids: CASSENRVDYGYTF.

This clone was seen a single time. The rearrangement joins TRBV28 to TRBJ2-5; weak D call: TRBD1 (5 bases). The CDR3 sequence is 16 residues long. Germline V gene sequence: CDR1 MDHEN, CDR2 SYDVKM. Trimming left V 3 bases short and J 0 bases short, with 14 bases between. CDR3 protein: CASSLPTELYQETQYF. The CDR3 DNA follows: TGTGCCAGCAGTTTGCCGACAGAGTTGTACCAAGAGACCCAGTACTTC.

The rearrangement uses TRBV7-9 and TRBJ2-7; TRBD2 aligns across 7 bases. Germline values: CDR1 SEHNR, CDR2 FQNEAQ (reference sequence). The CDR3 sequence is 14 residues long. Losses at the gene ends were 3 bases for V and 4 bases for J; bases not matched to a gene: 6. The CDR3 nucleotides read TGTGCCAGCAGCTTCCCGACGGGGGGATACGAGCAGTACTTC. It codes for CASSFPTGGYEQYF.

The CDR3 DNA follows: TGTGCCAGCAGTTCAGCGGGGCCAGGGATCACAGATACGCAGTATTTT. As protein: CASSSAGPGITDTQYF. V is TRBV28 and J is TRBJ2-3; 7 bases fit TRBD2. This CDR3 spans 16 amino acids. CDR1 is MDHEN, CDR2 SYDVKM, per germline. The trim removed 4 bases at V and 2 bases at J, leaving 9 bases unmatched.

The chain employs TRBV27 and TRBJ1-5; 9 bases line up with TRBD1. This CDR3 contains 15 residues. Germline assignment: CDR1 MNHEY and CDR2 SMNVEV (reference sequence). Germline trimming cut 3 bases from V and 3 bases from J; bases unmatched to any gene: 3. CDR3: CASSLGQGPNQPQHF. The CDR3 coding sequence is TGTGCCAGCAGTTTGGGACAGGGCCCCAATCAGCCCCAGCATTTT.

The chain combines TRBV5-6 with TRBJ2-3; possible D gene TRBD1, 6 bases. CDR1 is SGHDT, CDR2 YYEEEE, per germline. The CDR3 covers 14 residues. The V end was cut by 2 bases, the J end by 4 bases, with 11 bases between. Written as DNA, the CDR3 is TGTGCCAGCAGCTTCGCAGGGGCGGCAGATACGCAGTATTTT. Translating it yields CASSFAGAADTQYF.

V usage is TRBV19 and J usage is TRBJ1-5; D gene uncertain. V was clipped by 5 bases and J by 4 bases, with 9 bases between them. The CDR3 is made up of 13 amino acids. Germline values: CDR1 LNHDA, CDR2 SQIVND (reference sequence). The chain's CDR3 is CASSGEQNQPQHF. The CDR3 DNA reads TGTGCCAGTAGTGGAGAGCAGAATCAGCCCCAGCATTTT.

The genes are TRBV9 and TRBJ2-1, with TRBD1 matching 12 bases. The V and J ends lost 4 bases and 4 bases, in that order; junction bases with no gene match: 3. The germline gives CDR1 SGDLS, CDR2 YYNGEE. The CDR3 covers 15 residues. The CDR3 loop reads CASSSGQGAYNEQFF. CDR3 nucleotide sequence: TGTGCCAGCAGCTCGGGACAGGGGGCTTACAATGAGCAGTTCTTC. Looking up the rest from reference TRBV9 and TRBJ2-1 gives the full variable domain: DSGVTQTPKHLITATGQRVTLRCSPRSGDLSVYWYQQSLDQGLQFLIQYYNGEERAKGNILERFSAQQFPDLHSELNLSSLELGDSALYFCASSSGQGAYNEQFFGPGTRLTVL.

The rearrangement joins TRBV24-1 to TRBJ2-7, with 13 bases identical to TRBD2. The trim removed 4 bases at V and 3 bases at J, leaving 5 bases unmatched. Germline V CDR1 and CDR2: KGHDR, SFDVKD. The CDR3 contains 16 residues. Written as DNA, the CDR3 is TGTGCCACCAGTGAAGGAGGACTAGCGGGGGACTACGAGCAGTACTTC. It yields the protein CATSEGGLAGDYEQYF.

Only one count was recorded for this clone. The V gene is TRBV28, the J gene TRBJ2-7; D possibly corresponds to TRBD2 (5 bases). V was shortened by 9 bases and J by 6 bases, with 15 bases between the two germline ends. The CDR3 spans 12 residues. Germline V gives CDR1 MDHEN, CDR2 SYDVKM. The CDR3 protein is CASFTGGREQYF. DNA for the CDR3: TGTGCCAGTTTCACTGGAGGTCGCGAGCAGTACTTC.

The chain's CDR3 is CASNEGTSGSNEQYF. The CDR3 coding sequence is TGCGCCAGCAACGAAGGGACTAGCGGGAGTAACGAGCAGTACTTC. The chain is built from TRBV10-2 and TRBJ2-7, with TRBD2 matching 14 bases. Germline loops: CDR1 WSHSY, CDR2 SAAADI. V was clipped by 7 bases and J by 5 bases; unmatched bases: 7. The CDR3 loop spans 15 amino acids.

The chain employs TRBV30 and TRBJ1-1; TRBD1 might be the D (6 bases). V was cut by 3 bases and J by 1 base, with 18 bases left in between. Looked up from germline, CDR1 is GTSNPN and CDR2 is SVGIG (reference sequence). The CDR3 has 16 residues. The CDR3 DNA reads TGTGCCTGGAGGAAACAGGGTGCCTTCCCGAACACTGAAGCTTTCTTT. Protein: CAWRKQGAFPNTEAFF.

V is TRBV5-1 and J is TRBJ2-3; 7 bases agree with TRBD2. This CDR3 has 18 residues. Germline V gene lookup returns CDR1 SGHRS and CDR2 YFSETQ. V trimming: 4 bases; J trimming: 0 bases; junction bases outside the gene matches: 14. The CDR3 is CASSPWIGLAVSTDTQYF. DNA for the CDR3: TGCGCCAGCAGCCCGTGGATAGGGCTAGCGGTTAGCACAGATACGCAGTATTTT.

For this clone: One end of the junction does not line up with germline, which may come from a read error. The rearrangement links TRBV7-7 to TRBJ2-1, with 11 nucleotides matching TRBD1. The CDR3 has 15 amino acids. Germline V gene lookup returns CDR1 SSHAT and CDR2 FNYEAQ (reference sequence). CDR3 bases: TGTGCTAGCAGCCAAGGACAGGGGGCTTTGGGCGAGCAGTTCTTC. Translation: CASSQGQGALGEQFF.